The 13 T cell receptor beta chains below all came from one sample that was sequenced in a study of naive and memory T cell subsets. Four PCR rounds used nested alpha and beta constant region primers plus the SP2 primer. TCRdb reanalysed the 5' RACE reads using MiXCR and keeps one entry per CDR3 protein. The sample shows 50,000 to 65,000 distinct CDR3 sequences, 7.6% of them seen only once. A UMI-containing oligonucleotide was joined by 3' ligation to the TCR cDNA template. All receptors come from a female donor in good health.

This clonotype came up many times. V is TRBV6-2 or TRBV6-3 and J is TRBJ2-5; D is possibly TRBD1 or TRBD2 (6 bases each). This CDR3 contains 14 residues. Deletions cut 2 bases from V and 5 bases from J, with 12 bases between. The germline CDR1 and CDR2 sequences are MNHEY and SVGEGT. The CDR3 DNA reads TGTGCCAGCAGTTACCGGGGGCAGCCGGAGACCCAGTACTTC. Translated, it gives CASSYRGQPETQYF.

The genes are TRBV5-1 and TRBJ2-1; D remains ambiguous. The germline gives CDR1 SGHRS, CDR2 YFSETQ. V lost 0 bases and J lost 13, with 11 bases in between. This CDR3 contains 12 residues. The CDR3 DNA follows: TGCGCCAGCAGCTTGGTCGCGGTCATTCAGTTCTTC. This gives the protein CASSLVAVIQFF.

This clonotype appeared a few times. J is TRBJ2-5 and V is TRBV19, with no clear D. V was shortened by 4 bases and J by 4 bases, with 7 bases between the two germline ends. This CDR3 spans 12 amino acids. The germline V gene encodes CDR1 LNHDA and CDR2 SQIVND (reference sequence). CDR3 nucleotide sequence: TGTGCCAGTAGTAATCCCGGAGAGACCCAGTACTTC. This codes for CASSNPGETQYF.

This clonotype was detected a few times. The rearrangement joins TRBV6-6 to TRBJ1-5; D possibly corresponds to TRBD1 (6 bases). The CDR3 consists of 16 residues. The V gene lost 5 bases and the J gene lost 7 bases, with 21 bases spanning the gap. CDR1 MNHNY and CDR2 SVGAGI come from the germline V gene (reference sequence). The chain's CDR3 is CASSQRGVEIGQPQHF. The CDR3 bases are TGTGCCAGCAGTCAGAGGGGGGTCGAGATTGGACAGCCCCAGCATTTT.

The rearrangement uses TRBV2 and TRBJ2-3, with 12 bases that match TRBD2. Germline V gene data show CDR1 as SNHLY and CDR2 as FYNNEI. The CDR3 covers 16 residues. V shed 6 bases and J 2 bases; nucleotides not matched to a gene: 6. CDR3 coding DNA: TGTGCCAGCAGCCTACGACTAGCGGGGGACACAGATACGCAGTATTTT. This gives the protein CASSLRLAGDTDTQYF.

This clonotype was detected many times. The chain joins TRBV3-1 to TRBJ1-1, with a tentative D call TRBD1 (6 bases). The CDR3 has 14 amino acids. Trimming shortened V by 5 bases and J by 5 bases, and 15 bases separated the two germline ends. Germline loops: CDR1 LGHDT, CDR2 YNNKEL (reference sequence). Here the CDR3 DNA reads TGTGCCAGCAGCTTCCCAGAGAGGGGGACTGAAGCTTTCTTT. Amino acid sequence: CASSFPERGTEAFF.

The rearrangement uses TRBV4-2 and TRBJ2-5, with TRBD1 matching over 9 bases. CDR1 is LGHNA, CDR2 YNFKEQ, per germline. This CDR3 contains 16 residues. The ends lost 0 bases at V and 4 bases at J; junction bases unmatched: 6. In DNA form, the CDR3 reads TGTGCCAGCAGCCAAGATTTACAGGGGGCTCGAGAGACCCAGTACTTC. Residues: CASSQDLQGARETQYF.

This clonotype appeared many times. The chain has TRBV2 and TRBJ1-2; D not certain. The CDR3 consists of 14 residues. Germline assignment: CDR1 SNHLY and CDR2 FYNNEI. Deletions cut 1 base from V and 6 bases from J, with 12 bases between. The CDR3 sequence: CASSEGVYSDGYTF. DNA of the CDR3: TGTGCCAGCAGTGAAGGAGTGTATTCCGATGGCTACACCTTC. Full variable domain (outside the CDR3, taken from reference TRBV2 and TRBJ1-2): EPEVTQTPSHQVTQMGQEVILRCVPISNHLYFYWYRQILGQKVEFLVSFYNNEISEKSEIFDDQFSVERPDGSNFTLKIRSTKLEDSAMYFCASSEGVYSDGYTFGSGTRLTVV.

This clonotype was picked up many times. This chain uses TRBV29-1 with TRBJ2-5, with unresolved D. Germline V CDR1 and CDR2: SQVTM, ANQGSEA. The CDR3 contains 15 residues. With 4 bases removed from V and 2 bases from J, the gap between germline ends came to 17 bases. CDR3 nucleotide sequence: TGCAGCGTTGCCCGGAACTCCGCTGAACAAGAGACCCAGTACTTC. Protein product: CSVARNSAEQETQYF. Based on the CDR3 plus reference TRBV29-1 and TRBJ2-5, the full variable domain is SAVISQKPSRDICQRGTSLTIQCQVDSQVTMMFWYRQQPGQSLTLIATANQGSEATYESGFVIDKFPISRPNLTFSTLTVSNMSPEDSSIYLCSVARNSAEQETQYFGPGTRLLVL.

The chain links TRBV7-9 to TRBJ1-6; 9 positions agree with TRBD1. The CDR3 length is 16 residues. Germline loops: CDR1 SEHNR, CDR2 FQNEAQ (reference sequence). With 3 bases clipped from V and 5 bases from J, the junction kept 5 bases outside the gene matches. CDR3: CASSLGQGNNNSPLHF. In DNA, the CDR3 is TGTGCCAGCAGCTTGGGACAGGGTAATAATAATTCACCCCTCCACTTT.

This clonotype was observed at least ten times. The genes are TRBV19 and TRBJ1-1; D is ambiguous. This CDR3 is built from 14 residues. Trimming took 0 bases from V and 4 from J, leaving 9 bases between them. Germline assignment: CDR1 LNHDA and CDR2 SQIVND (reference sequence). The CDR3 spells CASSIELVGTEAFF. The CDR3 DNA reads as TGTGCCAGTAGTATAGAGCTGGTGGGCACTGAAGCTTTCTTT. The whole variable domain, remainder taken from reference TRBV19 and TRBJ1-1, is DGGITQSPKYLFRKEGQNVTLSCEQNLNHDAMYWYRQDPGQGLRLIYYSQIVNDFQKGDIAEGYSVSREKKESFPLTVTSAQKNPTAFYLCASSIELVGTEAFFGQGTRLTVV.

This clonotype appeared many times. CDR3 coding DNA: TGCAGTGCTAGAGATCCTAGCGGGGGGGCTAATGAGCAGTTCTTC. It codes for CSARDPSGGANEQFF. This chain connects TRBV20-1 to TRBJ2-1; the match to TRBD2 covers 12 bases. V was pared by 0 bases and J by 7 bases, with 4 bases of the junction left unmatched. Germline CDR1 and CDR2: DFQATT and SNEGSKA (reference sequence). The CDR3 totals 15 residues.

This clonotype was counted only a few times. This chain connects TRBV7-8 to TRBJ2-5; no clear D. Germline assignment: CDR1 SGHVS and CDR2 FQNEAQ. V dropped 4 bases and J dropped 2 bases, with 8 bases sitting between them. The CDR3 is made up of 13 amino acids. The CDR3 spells CASSSGPQETQYF. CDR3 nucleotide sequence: TGTGCCAGCAGCTCCGGTCCACAAGAGACCCAGTACTTC. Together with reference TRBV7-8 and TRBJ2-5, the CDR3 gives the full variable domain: GAGVSQSPRYKVAKRGQDVALRCDPISGHVSLFWYQQALGQGPEFLTYFQNEAQLDKSGLPSDRFFAERPEGSVSTLKIQRTQQEDSAVYLCASSSGPQETQYFGPGTRLLVL.